This T cell receptor (beta chain) appears in the sequencing data of a study of T cell clones after liver transplantation. Study-wide findings and caveats: Post-transplant, graft-donor-reactive CD4 TCRbeta sequences in blood dropped significantly in most of the 8 subjects.

Of note for this clone: The antigen is undetermined.

Data came from immunoSEQ multiplex PCR; TCRdb stores just in-frame clones and leaves some out. Counted here are approximately 71,000 clones, 85% to 95% occurring once; the ten biggest clones make up approximately 1%. The sequence came from a human patient who received a liver transplant. Some T cells may be transferred from the graft donor. The source was CD4+ T cells from blood, collected about 27 months after liver transplant.

CDR3 in amino acids: CASSLGQGNYGYTF. CDR3 DNA sequence: TGCGCCAGCAGCTTGGGACAGGGTAACTATGGCTACACCTTC. The V gene is TRBV5-1, the J gene TRBJ1-2, with 7 bases identical to TRBD1. The ends lost 0 bases at V and 1 base at J; junction bases unmatched: 0. The germline V gene encodes CDR1 SGHRS and CDR2 YFSETQ. The CDR3 spans 14 residues.